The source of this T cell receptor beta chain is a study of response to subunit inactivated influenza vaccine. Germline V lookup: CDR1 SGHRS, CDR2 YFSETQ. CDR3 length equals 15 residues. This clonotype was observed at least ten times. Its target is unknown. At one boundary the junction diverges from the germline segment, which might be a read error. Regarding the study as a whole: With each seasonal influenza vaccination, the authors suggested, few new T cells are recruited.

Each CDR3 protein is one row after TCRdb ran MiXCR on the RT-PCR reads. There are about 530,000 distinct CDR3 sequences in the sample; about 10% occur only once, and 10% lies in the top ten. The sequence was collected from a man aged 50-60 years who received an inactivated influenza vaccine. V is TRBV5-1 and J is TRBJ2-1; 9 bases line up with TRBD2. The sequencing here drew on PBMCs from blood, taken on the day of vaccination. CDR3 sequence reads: CASSLALAGYNEQFF. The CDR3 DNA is TGTGCCAGCAGTTTAGCCCTAGCGGGGTACAATGAGCAGTTCTTC.